The subject of this entry is one T cell receptor (beta chain). These data come from a study of blood T cell repertoires in COVID-19. Original methodology: Reference gene primers were amplified, and this amplification served to estimate nucleated cell counts. This table comes from immunoSEQ multiplex PCR, and its TCRdb copy is limited to in-frame clones, with some not included. V and J calls and clone size are given by that table; D and trimming were obtained from the DNA. The table includes roughly 74,000 clones, roughly 81% detected once. Trimming took off 6 bases at V and 5 bases at J, with 11 bases between the two ends. This CDR3 comprises 13 residues. Germline V gene lookup returns CDR1 LNHDA and CDR2 SQIVND (reference sequence).

The sequencing input was peripheral blood. V is TRBV19 and J is TRBJ2-1; D not resolved. This receptor was taken from an older man with acute or convalescent COVID-19. The CDR3 sequence is CASRISVNNEQFF. In DNA, the CDR3 is TGTGCCAGTAGGATAAGCGTCAACAATGAGCAGTTCTTC.